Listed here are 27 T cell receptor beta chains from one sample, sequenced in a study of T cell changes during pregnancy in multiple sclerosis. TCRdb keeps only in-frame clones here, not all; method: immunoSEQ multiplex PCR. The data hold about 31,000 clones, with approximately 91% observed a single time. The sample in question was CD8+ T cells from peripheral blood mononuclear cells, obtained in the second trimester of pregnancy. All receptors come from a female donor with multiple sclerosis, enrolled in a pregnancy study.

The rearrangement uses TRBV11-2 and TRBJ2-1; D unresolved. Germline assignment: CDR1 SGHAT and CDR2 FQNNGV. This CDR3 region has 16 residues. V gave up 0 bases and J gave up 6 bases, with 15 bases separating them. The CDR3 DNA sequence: TGTGCCAGCAGCTTAGATTTTAGAAATTTCGGCAATGAGCAGTTCTTC. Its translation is CASSLDFRNFGNEQFF.

The CDR3 is CASSQVLAGGTDTQYF. CDR3 sequence (DNA): TGCGCCAGCAGCCAAGTACTAGCGGGAGGCACAGATACGCAGTATTTT. The chain employs TRBV4-3 and TRBJ2-3; 11 bases are a match to TRBD2. This CDR3 region has 16 residues. The V and J ends lost 1 base and 1 base, in that order; junction bases with no gene match: 1. Germline V gene data show CDR1 as LGHNA and CDR2 as YSLEER.

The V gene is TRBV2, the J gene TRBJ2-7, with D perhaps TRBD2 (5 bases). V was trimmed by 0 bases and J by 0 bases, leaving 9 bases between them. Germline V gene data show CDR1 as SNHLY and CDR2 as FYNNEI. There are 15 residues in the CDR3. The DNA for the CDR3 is TGTGCCAGCAGTGAAGCGGGAGCGGTCTCCTACGAGCAGTACTTC. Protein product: CASSEAGAVSYEQYF.

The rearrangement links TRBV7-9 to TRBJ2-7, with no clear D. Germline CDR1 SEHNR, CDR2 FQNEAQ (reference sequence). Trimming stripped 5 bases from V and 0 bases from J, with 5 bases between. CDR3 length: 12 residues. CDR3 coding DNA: TGTGCCAGCAGCCAGGCCTCCTACGAGCAGTACTTC. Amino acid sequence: CASSQASYEQYF.

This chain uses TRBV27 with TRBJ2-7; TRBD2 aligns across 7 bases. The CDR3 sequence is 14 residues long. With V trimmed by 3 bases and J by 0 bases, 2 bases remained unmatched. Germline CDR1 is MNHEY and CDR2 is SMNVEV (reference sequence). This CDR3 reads CASSFSGPSYEQYF. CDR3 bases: TGTGCCAGCAGTTTTAGCGGGCCCTCCTACGAGCAGTACTTC.

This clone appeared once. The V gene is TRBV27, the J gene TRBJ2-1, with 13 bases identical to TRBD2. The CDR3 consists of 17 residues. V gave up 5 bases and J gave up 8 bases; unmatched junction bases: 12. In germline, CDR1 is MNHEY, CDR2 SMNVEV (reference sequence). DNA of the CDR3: TGTGCCAGCAGTGCCCTGACTAGCGGGAGGCTTAACGATGAGCAGTTCTTC. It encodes CASSALTSGRLNDEQFF.

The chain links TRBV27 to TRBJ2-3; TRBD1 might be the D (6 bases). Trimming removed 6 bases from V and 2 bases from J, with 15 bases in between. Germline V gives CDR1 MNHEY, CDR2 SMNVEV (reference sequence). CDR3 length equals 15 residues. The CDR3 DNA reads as TGTGCCAGCAGCCTGCACAGGGAAATCACAGATACGCAGTATTTT. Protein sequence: CASSLHREITDTQYF.

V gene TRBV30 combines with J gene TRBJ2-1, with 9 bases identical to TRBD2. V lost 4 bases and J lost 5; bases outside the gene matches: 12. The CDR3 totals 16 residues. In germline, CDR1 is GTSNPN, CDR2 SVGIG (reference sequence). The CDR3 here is CAWTVGVAGGDNEQFF. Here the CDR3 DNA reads TGTGCCTGGACCGTGGGGGTGGCGGGAGGGGACAATGAGCAGTTCTTC.

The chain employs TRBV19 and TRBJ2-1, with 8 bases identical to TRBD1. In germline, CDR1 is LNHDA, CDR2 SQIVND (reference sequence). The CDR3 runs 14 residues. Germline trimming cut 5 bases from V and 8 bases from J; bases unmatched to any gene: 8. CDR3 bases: TGTGCCAGTAGTGCTGGGACAGGCCCTTATGAGCAGTTCTTC. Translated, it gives CASSAGTGPYEQFF.

The CDR3 sequence is CASSVWDTVQETQYF. The CDR3 DNA sequence: TGTGCCAGCAGCGTATGGGACACCGTCCAAGAGACCCAGTACTTC. The chain employs TRBV9 and TRBJ2-5, with D perhaps TRBD1 (6 bases). Germline assignment: CDR1 SGDLS and CDR2 YYNGEE. V lost 1 base and J lost 1, with 11 bases in between. This CDR3 spans 15 amino acids.

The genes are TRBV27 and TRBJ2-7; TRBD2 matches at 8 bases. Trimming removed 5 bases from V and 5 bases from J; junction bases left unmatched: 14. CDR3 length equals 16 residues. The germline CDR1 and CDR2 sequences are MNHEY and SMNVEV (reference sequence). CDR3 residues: CASSPIAGPVPNEQYF. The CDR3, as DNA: TGTGCCAGCAGTCCCATAGCGGGGCCGGTTCCCAACGAGCAGTACTTC.

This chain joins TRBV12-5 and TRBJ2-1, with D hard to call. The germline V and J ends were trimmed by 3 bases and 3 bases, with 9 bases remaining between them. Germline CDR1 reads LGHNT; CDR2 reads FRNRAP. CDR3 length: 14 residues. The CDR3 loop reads CASGFPNSYNEQFF. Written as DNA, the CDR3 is TGTGCTAGTGGTTTCCCGAATAGCTACAATGAGCAGTTCTTC. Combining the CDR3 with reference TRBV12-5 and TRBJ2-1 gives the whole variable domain DARVTQTPRHKVTEMGQEVTMRCQPILGHNTVFWYRQTMMQGLELLAYFRNRAPLDDSGMPKDRFSAEMPDATLATLKIQPSEPRDSAVYFCASGFPNSYNEQFFGPGTRLTVL.

CDR3 DNA: TGTGCCTGGAGTGTACCCAGCGGAGTCACCGGGGAGCTGTTTTTT. It translates to CAWSVPSGVTGELFF. V gene TRBV30 combines with J gene TRBJ2-2; weak D call: TRBD2 (5 bases). The germline V gene encodes CDR1 GTSNPN and CDR2 SVGIG (reference sequence). This CDR3 contains 15 residues. The V gene lost 0 bases and the J gene lost 4 bases, with 12 bases spanning the gap.

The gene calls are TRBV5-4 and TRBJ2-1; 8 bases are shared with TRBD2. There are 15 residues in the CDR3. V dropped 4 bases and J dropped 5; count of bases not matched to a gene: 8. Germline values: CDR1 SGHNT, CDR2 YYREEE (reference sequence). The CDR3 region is CASSRGGTRDNEQFF. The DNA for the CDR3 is TGTGCCAGCAGCCGAGGAGGGACTAGGGACAATGAGCAGTTCTTC. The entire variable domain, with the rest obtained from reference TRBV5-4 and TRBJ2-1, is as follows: ETGVTQSPTHLIKTRGQQVTLRCSSQSGHNTVSWYQQALGQGPQFIFQYYREEENGRGNFPPRFSGLQFPNYSSELNVNALELDDSALYLCASSRGGTRDNEQFFGPGTRLTVL.

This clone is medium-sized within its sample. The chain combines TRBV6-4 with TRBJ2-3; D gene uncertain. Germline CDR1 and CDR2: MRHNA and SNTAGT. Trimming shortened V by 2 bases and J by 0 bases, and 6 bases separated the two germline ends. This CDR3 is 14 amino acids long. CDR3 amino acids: CASSDSLSTDTQYF. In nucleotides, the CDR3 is TGTGCCAGCAGTGACAGCCTTAGCACAGATACGCAGTATTTT.

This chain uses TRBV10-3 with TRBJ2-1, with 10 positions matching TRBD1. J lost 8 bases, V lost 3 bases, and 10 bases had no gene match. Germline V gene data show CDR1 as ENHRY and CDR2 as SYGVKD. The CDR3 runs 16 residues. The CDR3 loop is CAISDLGQGVLDEQFF. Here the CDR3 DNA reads TGTGCCATCAGTGATCTTGGACAGGGGGTTTTGGATGAGCAGTTCTTC.

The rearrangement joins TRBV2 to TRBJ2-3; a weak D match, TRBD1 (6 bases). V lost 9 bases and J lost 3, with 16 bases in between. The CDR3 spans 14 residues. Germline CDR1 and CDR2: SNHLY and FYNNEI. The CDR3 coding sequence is TGTGCCAGAGAAGAGGGGGACGGAACAGATACGCAGTATTTT. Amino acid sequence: CAREEGDGTDTQYF.

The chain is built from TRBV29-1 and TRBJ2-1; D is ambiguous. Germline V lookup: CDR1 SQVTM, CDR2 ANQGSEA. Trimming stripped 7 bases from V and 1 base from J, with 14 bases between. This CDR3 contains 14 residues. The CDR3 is CSGLGVISYNEQFF. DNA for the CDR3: TGCAGCGGTCTAGGCGTGATATCCTACAATGAGCAGTTCTTC.

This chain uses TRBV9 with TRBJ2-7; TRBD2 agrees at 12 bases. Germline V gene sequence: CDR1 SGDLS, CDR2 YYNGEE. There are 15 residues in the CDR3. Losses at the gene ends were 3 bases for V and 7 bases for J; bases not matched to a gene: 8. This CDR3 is CASSEGTSGSWEQYF. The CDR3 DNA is TGTGCCAGCAGCGAAGGGACTAGCGGGTCTTGGGAGCAGTACTTC.

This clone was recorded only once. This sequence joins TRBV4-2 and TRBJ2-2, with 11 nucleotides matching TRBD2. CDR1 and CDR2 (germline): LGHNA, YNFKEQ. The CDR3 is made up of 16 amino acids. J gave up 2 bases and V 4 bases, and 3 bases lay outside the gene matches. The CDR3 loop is CASSPRLAGNTGELFF. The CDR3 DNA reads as TGTGCCAGCAGCCCGAGACTAGCGGGAAACACCGGGGAGCTGTTTTTT.

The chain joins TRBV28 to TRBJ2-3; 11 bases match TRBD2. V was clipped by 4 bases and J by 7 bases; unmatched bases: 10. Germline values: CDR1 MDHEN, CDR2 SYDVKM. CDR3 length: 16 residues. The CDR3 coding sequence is TGTGCCAGCAGTTCACCCGGGCTAGCGGGAGGAAATACGCAGTATTTT. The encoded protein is CASSSPGLAGGNTQYF.

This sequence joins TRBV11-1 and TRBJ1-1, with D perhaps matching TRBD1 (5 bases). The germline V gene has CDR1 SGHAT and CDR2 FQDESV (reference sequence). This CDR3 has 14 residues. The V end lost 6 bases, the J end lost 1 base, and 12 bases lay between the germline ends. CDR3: CASSFDSPNTEAFF. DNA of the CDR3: TGTGCCAGCAGTTTTGACAGCCCGAACACTGAAGCTTTCTTT.

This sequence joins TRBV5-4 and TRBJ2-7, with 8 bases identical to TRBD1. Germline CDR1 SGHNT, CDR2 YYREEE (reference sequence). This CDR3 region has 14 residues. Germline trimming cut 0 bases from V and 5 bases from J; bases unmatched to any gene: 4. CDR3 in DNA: TGTGCCAGCAGCTTGGAACAGGGGGGTGACGAGCAGTACTTC. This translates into CASSLEQGGDEQYF.

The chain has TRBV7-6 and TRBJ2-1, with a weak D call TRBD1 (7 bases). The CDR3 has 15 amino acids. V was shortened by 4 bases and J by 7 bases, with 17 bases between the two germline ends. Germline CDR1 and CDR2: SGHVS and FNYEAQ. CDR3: CASSSPKGAGNEQFF. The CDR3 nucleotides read TGTGCCAGCAGCTCCCCTAAGGGGGCGGGGAATGAGCAGTTCTTC. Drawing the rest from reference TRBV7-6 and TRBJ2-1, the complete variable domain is GAGVSQSPRYKVTKRGQDVALRCDPISGHVSLYWYRQALGQGPEFLTYFNYEAQQDKSGLPNDRFSAERPEGSISTLTIQRTEQRDSAMYRCASSSPKGAGNEQFFGPGTRLTVL.

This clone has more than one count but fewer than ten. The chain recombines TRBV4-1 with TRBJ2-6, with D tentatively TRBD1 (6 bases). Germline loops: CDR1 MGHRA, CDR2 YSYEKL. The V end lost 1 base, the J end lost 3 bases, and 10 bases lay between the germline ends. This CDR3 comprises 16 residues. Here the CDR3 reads CASSQVPGDGANVLTF. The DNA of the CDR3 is TGCGCCAGCAGCCAAGTCCCAGGGGATGGGGCCAACGTCCTGACTTTC.

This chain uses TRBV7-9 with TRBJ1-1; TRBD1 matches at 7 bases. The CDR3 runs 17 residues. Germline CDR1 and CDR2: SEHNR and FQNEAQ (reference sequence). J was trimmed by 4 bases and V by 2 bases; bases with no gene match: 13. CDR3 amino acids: CASSLLGIEGAFTEAFF. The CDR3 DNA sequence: TGTGCCAGCAGCTTATTGGGCATCGAGGGGGCGTTCACTGAAGCTTTCTTT.

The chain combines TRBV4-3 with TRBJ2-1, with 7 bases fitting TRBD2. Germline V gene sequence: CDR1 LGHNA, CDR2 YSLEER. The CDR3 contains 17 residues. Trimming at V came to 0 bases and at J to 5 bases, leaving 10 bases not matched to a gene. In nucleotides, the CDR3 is TGCGCCAGCAGCCAAGATTGGGGCGGGAGTGTTAACAATGAGCAGTTCTTC. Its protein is CASSQDWGGSVNNEQFF.